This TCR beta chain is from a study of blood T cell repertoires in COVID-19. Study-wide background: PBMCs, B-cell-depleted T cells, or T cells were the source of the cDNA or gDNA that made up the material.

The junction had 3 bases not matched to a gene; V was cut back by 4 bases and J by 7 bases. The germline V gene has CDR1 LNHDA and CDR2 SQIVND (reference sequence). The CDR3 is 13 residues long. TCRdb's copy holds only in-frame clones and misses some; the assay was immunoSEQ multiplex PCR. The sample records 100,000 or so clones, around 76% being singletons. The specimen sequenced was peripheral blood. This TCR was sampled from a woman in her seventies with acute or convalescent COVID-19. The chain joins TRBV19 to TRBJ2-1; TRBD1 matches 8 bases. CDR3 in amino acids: CASSTGQGNEQFF. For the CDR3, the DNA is TGTGCCAGTAGTACCGGACAGGGAAATGAGCAGTTCTTC.